The sequence of this TCR beta chain was determined in a study of shared clonotypes between healthy human individuals. The CDR3 is 16 residues long. Between the trimmed V and J ends, which lost 5 bases and 2 bases, there was a span of 19 bases. CDR1 and CDR2 (germline): SGHDT, YYEEEE. Nashville, Tennessee was home to all donors, each a Caucasian adult. TCRdb's table, derived via immunoSEQ multiplex PCR, lists solely in-frame clones and lacks some. The table has some 1.5 million clones, around 97% seen once; the top ten hold roughly 1.2%. This sequence originates from a man aged 25 to 40 in good health. The chain combines TRBV5-6 with TRBJ2-5; the D gene could be TRBD1 or TRBD2 (5 bases each). Sequenced sample: naive CD4+ T cells sorted from blood. Subset noted: CD45RA+ positively selected. The CDR3 sequence: CASRLAFGGAQETQYF. The CDR3, as DNA: TGTGCCAGCAGGCTCGCCTTTGGGGGAGCTCAAGAGACCCAGTACTTC.